This T cell receptor (beta chain) emerged from a study of human T cells and chemical hapten exposure. Indicated time point: patch test 2, 6 weeks after DPC sensitization. As for treatment: therapeutic diphenylcyclopropenone sensitization with weekly scalp DPC. Alopecia patients between 18 and 70 years old and suitable for DPC were used as donors. A single record per CDR3 protein comes from TCRdb applying MiXCR to the RACE reads. This table has some 54,000 distinct CDR3 sequences, around 10% appearing once. This clonotype has at least ten counts. CDR3 length: 19 amino acids. V shed 8 bases and J shed 2 bases, with 31 bases lying between them. Germline V gene lookup returns CDR1 WNHNN and CDR2 SYGVQD (reference sequence).

This clonotype originated in a woman in her fifties or sixties with alopecia areata. Some clones in this sample may be carry-over from other donors' samples. This sequence joins TRBV10-1 and TRBJ2-7; perhaps TRBD1 as D (5 bases). Sequences were derived from whole blood, sampled in connection with sensitization to the hapten diphenylcyclopropenone (DPC). The CDR3 reads CASDALNRSSTGKTYEQYF. DNA for the CDR3: TGCGCCAGCGACGCGTTAAACCGATCGAGTACAGGAAAAACCTACGAGCAGTACTTC.